The TCR beta chain described here comes from a study of T cell repertoires in cytomegalovirus infection (dated by TCRdb to the late 2010s). As for the study more broadly: The HLA type of each donor mattered for the analysis, because public TCR beta signatures pointed to carriage of CMV infection along with the matching HLA type.

On the study overall, not on this receptor specifically: The ex vivo response was dominated by HLA-C-restricted CMV-specific TCR beta clonotypes, and the single most frequent clonotype in two of eight donors was supplied by these HLA-C-restricted clonotypes. Cumulative frequency of public TCR beta family members discriminated carriers of CMV infection plus the relevant HLA type in this cohort and an independent 352-donor cohort.

Regarding this clonotype: Its antigen is currently not known. Base qualities were left out, and no much larger clone turns up one base away.

CDR1 and CDR2, looked up from the germline V gene, are SGHVT and SQSDAQ. The trim is 2 bases for V and 1 base for J, with a gap of 17 bases between the germline ends. Measured from the cysteine to the phenylalanine, the CDR3 is 18 residues long. Only the CDR3 DNA is retained, 54 bases long and in frame from the first base. TCRdb records Illumina HiSeq 1500 as the sequencer. TCRdb reran the public reads through fastp at Q25 and MiXCR, keeping productive beta chains. Every CDR3 protein is listed once, alongside the most common genes and DNA of its rows. The sample contains 150,000 to 190,000 distinct CDR3 sequences, 20% to 25% of them found a single time. The ten largest make up over 9.5% of the sample.

This sequence originates from a human donor in good health (CMV status not recorded). Some clones in this sample may be carry-over from other donors' samples. Sequences were obtained from PBMCs. The rearrangement combines TRBV7-4 with TRBJ2-2; possibly the D gene is TRBD1, per 5 matching bases. The CDR3 protein is CASSLSVGPGKNTGELFF. The DNA reads TGTGCCAGCAGCTTATCGGTCGGGCCAGGGAAGAACACCGGGGAGCTGTTTTTT. With the rest looked up from the reference TRBV7-4 and TRBJ2-2 genes rather than sequenced, the full variable domain is GAGVSQSPRYKVAKRGRDVALRCDSISGHVTLYWYRQTLGQGSEVLTYSQSDAQRDKSGRPSGRFSAERPERSVSTLKIQRTEQGDSAVYLCASSLSVGPGKNTGELFFGEGSRLTVL.